This TCR beta chain was recovered during a study of PD-L1 blockade in urothelial cancer. About the study: Patients' prior chemotherapy regimens numbered 0 to 3.

Profiling relied on immunoSEQ multiplex PCR, and the TCRdb table lists in-frame clones only, not all of them. Here the sample spans about 43,000 clones, about 88% being singletons. The V gene's germline CDR1 is KGHSH and CDR2 LQKENI. V was cut by 0 bases and J by 0 bases, with 8 bases left in between. The CDR3 spans 15 residues. Specimen: PBMCs, collected around atezolizumab (anti-PD-L1) treatment. This receptor was taken from a woman aged 55-69 years with urothelial cancer. The chain links TRBV18 to TRBJ2-5; tentatively, D is TRBD2 (6 bases). CDR3 loop: CASSPPGTYQETQYF. As DNA, the CDR3 is TGTGCCAGCTCACCACCCGGGACTTACCAAGAGACCCAGTACTTC. The full variable domain, rest sourced from reference TRBV18 and TRBJ2-5, is NAGVMQNPRHLVRRRGQEARLRCSPMKGHSHVYWYRQLPEEGLKFMVYLQKENIIDESGMPKERFSAEFPKEGPSILRIQQVVRGDSAAYFCASSPPGTYQETQYFGPGTRLLVL.